The present TCR beta chain was sequenced within a study of CD8 T cells in ankylosing spondylitis. CDR3 length: 17 amino acids. V was clipped by 4 bases and J by 2 bases; unmatched bases: 14. Looked up from germline, CDR1 is SGHRS and CDR2 is YFSETQ. Note on this clonotype: What it binds is unknown.

Points from the study as a whole: A TCR beta motif of about eight highly homologous variants appeared characteristic of ankylosing spondylitis blood. Matched ankylosing spondylitis synovial fluid reportedly showed significant enrichment of disease-linked clones.

TCRdb re-derived calls from the 5' RACE reads in MiXCR, one entry per CDR3 protein. Of nearly 250,000 distinct CDR3 sequences in the sample, roughly 32% were seen once. This sequence originates from a male donor with ankylosing spondylitis or in good health (not recorded which). The sequenced sample consisted of blood, either unsorted or a sorted T cell fraction (not recorded which). This chain uses TRBV5-1 with TRBJ2-7, with 8 bases identical to TRBD2. The CDR3 is CASSPRSDFGGAYEQYF. CDR3 DNA: TGCGCCAGCAGCCCCCGGTCGGACTTCGGGGGGGCCTACGAGCAGTACTTC. The full variable domain, completed using reference TRBV5-1 and TRBJ2-7, is KAGVTQTPRYLIKTRGQQVTLSCSPISGHRSVSWYQQTPGQGLQFLFEYFSETQRNKGNFPGRFSGRQFSNSRSEMNVSTLELGDSALYLCASSPRSDFGGAYEQYFGPGTRLTVT.